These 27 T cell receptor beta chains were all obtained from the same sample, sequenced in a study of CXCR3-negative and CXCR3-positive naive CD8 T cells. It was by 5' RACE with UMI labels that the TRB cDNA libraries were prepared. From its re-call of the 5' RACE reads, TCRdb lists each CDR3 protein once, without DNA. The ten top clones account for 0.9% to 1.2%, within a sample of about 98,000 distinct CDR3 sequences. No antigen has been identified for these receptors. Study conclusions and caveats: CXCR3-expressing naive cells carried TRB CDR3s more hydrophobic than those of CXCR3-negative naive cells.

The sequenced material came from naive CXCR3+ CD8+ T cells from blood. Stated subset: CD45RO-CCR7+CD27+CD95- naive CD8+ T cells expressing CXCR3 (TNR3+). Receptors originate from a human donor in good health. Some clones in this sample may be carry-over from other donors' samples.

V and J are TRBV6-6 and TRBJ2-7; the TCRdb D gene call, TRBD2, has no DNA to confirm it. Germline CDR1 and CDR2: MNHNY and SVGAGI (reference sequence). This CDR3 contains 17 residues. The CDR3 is CASSYSPTSGMRYEQYF.

CDR3 residues: CSVESPLLYNEQFF. V gene TRBV29-1 combines with J gene TRBJ2-1; without DNA, the TCRdb call of TRBD2 cannot be checked. Germline assignment: CDR1 SQVTM and CDR2 ANQGSEA. The CDR3 runs to 14 residues.

The CDR3 region is CASSLEHPNYGYTF. The V and J genes are TRBV5-1 and TRBJ1-2. The CDR3 is made up of 14 amino acids. Looked up from germline, CDR1 is SGHRS and CDR2 is YFSETQ.

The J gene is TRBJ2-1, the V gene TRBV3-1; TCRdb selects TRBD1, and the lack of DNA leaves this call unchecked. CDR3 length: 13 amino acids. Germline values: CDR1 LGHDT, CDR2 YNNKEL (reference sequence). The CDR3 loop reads CASSPDSYNEQFF.

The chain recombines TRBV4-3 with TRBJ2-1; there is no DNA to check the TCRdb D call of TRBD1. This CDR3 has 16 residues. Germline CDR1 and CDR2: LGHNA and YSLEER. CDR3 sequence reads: CASSQGPQGSWDEQFF.

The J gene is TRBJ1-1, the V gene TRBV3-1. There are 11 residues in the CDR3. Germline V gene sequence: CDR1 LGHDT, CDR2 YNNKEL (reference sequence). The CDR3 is CASSQETEAFF.

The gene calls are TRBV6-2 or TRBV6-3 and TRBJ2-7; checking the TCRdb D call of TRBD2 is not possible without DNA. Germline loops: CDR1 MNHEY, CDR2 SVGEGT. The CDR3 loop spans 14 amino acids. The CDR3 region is CASRGESESYEQYF.

This chain's CDR3 is CASSTTGELFF. This sequence joins TRBV19 and TRBJ2-2. Germline V gene lookup returns CDR1 LNHDA and CDR2 SQIVND (reference sequence). The CDR3 extends over 11 amino acids.

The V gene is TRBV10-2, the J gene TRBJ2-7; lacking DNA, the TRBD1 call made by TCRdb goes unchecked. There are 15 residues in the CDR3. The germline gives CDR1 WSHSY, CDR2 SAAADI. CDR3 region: CASSESSGGAYEQYF.

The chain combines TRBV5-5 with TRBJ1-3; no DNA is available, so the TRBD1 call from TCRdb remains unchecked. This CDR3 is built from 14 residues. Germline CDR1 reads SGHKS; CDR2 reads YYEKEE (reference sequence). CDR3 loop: CASSSRTEGNTIYF.

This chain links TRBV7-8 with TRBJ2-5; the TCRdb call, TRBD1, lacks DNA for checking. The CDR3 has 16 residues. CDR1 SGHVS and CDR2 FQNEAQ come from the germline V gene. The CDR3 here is CASSLVSGGADETQYF.

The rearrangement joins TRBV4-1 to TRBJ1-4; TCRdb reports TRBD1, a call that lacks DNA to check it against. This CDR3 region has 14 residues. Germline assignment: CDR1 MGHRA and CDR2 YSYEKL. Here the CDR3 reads CASSQLLGGEKLFF.

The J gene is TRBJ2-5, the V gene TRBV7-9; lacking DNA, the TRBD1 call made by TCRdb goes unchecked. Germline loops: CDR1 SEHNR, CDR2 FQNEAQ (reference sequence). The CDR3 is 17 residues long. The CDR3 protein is CASSLVASEDSQETQYF.

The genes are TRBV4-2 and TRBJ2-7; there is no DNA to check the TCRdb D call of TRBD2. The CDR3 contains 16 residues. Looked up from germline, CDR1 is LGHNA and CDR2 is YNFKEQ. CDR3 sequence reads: CASSHVGTYDSYEQYF.

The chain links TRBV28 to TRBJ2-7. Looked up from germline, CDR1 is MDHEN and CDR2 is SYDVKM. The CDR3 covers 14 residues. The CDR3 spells CASSLSNQDYEQYF.

The CDR3 reads CASSLAGRNEQFF. The chain employs TRBV5-1 and TRBJ2-1. CDR1 and CDR2 from the germline V gene are SGHRS and YFSETQ. This CDR3 is built from 13 residues.

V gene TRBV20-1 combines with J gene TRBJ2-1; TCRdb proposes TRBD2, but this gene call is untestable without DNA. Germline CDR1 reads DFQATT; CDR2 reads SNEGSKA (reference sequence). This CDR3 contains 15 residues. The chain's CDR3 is CSARDEREGLNEQFF.

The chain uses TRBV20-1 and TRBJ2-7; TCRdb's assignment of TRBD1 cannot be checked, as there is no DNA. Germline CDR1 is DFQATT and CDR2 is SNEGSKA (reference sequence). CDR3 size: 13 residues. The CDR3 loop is CSARGQGNYEQYF.

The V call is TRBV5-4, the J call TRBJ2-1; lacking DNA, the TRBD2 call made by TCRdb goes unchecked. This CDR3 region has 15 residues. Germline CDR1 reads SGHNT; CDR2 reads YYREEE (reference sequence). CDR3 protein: CASSLGTGLASEQFF.

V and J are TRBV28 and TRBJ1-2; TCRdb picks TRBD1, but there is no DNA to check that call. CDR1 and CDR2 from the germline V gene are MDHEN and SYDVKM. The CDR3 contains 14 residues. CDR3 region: CASSLTGGAGGYTF.

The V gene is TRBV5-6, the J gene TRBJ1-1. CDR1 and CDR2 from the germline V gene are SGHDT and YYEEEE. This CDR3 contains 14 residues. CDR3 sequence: CASSLGAENTEAFF.

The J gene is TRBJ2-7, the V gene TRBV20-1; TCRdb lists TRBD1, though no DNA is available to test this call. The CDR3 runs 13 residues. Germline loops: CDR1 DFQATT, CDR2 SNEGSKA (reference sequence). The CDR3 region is CSARDRANYEQYF.

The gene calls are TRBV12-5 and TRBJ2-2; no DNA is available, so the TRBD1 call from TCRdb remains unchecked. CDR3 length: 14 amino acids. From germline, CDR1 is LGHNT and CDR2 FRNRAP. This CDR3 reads CASDEQGKDGELFF.

This chain's CDR3 is CNVGELNEQFF. This chain connects TRBV29-1 to TRBJ2-1. This CDR3 has 11 residues. Germline V lookup: CDR1 SQVTM, CDR2 ANQGSEA.

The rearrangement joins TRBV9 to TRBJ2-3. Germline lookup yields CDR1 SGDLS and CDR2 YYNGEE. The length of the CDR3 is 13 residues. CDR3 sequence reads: CASSHQKPDTQYF.

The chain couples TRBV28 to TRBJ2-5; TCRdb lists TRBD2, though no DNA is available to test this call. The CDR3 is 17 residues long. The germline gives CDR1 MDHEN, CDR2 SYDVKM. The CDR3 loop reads CASSLGLAVGSVETQYF.

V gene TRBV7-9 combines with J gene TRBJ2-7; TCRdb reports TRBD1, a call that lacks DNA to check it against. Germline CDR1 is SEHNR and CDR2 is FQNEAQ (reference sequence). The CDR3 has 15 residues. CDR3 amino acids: CASSFPGQGGNEQYF.